These 15 T cell receptor beta chains originate from one sample sequenced in a study of control samples from healthy donors and cancer patients. Clones were read by immunoSEQ multiplex PCR, and TCRdb kept only the in-frame ones, dropping some. The data hold approximately 52,000 clones, with approximately 95% observed a single time. Sequencing was performed on blood. The receptors here all came from a woman aged 18-29 years in good health.

Details on this clone: Other nucleotide sequences in the sample specify the same CDR3. The chain uses TRBV5-1 and TRBJ1-2, with 8 bases fitting TRBD1. This CDR3 region has 14 residues. The V and J ends lost 3 bases and 5 bases, in that order; junction bases with no gene match: 6. CDR1 and CDR2 (germline): SGHRS, YFSETQ. In nucleotides, the CDR3 is TGCGCCAGCAGCTCCGGACAGGGCGGGTATGGCTACACCTTC. Translation: CASSSGQGGYGYTF. Variable domain in full (rest from reference TRBV5-1 and TRBJ1-2): KAGVTQTPRYLIKTRGQQVTLSCSPISGHRSVSWYQQTPGQGLQFLFEYFSETQRNKGNFPGRFSGRQFSNSRSEMNVSTLELGDSALYLCASSSGQGGYGYTFGSGTRLTVV.

The rearrangement uses TRBV9 and TRBJ1-6, with a possible D match to TRBD1 (5 bases). V lost 0 bases to trimming and J lost 7 bases, with 8 bases between them. This CDR3 contains 14 residues. Germline V lookup: CDR1 SGDLS, CDR2 YYNGEE. The CDR3 coding sequence is TGTGCCAGCAGCGTAGGTAGGGGAAATTCACCCCTCCACTTT. It is translated as CASSVGRGNSPLHF.

V usage is TRBV19 and J usage is TRBJ2-3; 9 nucleotides match TRBD1. Trimming removed 5 bases from V and 1 base from J; junction bases left unmatched: 10. There are 17 residues in the CDR3. Per the germline V gene, CDR1 is LNHDA and CDR2 is SQIVND (reference sequence). CDR3 DNA: TGTGCCAGTAGTGACAAGGACAGGGGCGGTGGCACAGATACGCAGTATTTT. Translation gives CASSDKDRGGGTDTQYF.

This rearrangement joins TRBV21-1 to TRBJ2-7. TRBV21-1 is a pseudogene. CDR3 length: 11 amino acids. The chain's CDR3 is CASSKSYEQYF. The CDR3, as DNA: TGTGCCAGCAGCAAAAGCTACGAGCAGTACTTC.

The V gene is TRBV4-1, the J gene TRBJ1-2, with D possibly matching TRBD1 (5 bases). Trimming left V 0 bases short and J 0 bases short, with 17 bases between. The germline V gene has CDR1 MGHRA and CDR2 YSYEKL. CDR3 length: 18 residues. CDR3 coding DNA: TGCGCCAGCAGCCAAGATCGACAGACCCGATCCTCTAACTATGGCTACACCTTC. This translates into CASSQDRQTRSSNYGYTF.

The rearrangement uses TRBV20-1 and TRBJ1-6, with D unresolved. Per germline, CDR1 DFQATT and CDR2 SNEGSKA (reference sequence). The CDR3 totals 12 residues. V was clipped by 3 bases and J by 9 bases, with 9 bases between them. The CDR3 region is CSASGTGSPLHF. DNA for the CDR3: TGCAGTGCTAGTGGTACGGGTTCACCCCTCCACTTT.

This chain connects TRBV2 to TRBJ1-4; TRBD1 matches at 8 bases. From germline, CDR1 is SNHLY and CDR2 FYNNEI. The trim removed 8 bases at V and 1 base at J, leaving 12 bases unmatched. This CDR3 comprises 17 residues. The CDR3 protein is CASAVRGQVLTNEKLFF. The CDR3 coding sequence is TGTGCCAGCGCCGTGAGGGGACAGGTTCTAACTAATGAAAAACTGTTTTTT.

The rearrangement links TRBV28 to TRBJ1-2, with a tentative D call TRBD1 (5 bases). Germline V gene sequence: CDR1 MDHEN, CDR2 SYDVKM. V was cut by 8 bases and J by 3 bases, with 16 bases left in between. This CDR3 has 14 amino acids. This CDR3 reads CASGAYRGDYGYTF. Written as DNA, the CDR3 is TGTGCCAGCGGGGCTTATAGAGGGGACTATGGCTACACCTTC.

This rearrangement joins TRBV11-2 to TRBJ1-1; 7 nucleotides align to TRBD1. CDR1 is SGHAT, CDR2 FQNNGV, per germline. The CDR3 totals 11 residues. With V trimmed by 4 bases and J by 7 bases, 0 bases remained unmatched. Here the CDR3 reads CASSYRGEAFF. The CDR3 bases are TGTGCCAGCAGCTACAGGGGTGAAGCTTTCTTT.

The chain couples TRBV19 to TRBJ2-2; either TRBD1 or TRBD2 may supply D (6 bases each). Between the trimmed V and J ends, which lost 1 base and 6 bases, there was a span of 9 bases. This CDR3 region has 14 residues. Germline CDR1 and CDR2: LNHDA and SQIVND (reference sequence). CDR3 in amino acids: CASSIVEGAGELFF. The CDR3 DNA sequence: TGTGCCAGTAGTATAGTGGAGGGGGCCGGGGAGCTGTTTTTT.

The J gene is TRBJ1-1, the V gene TRBV11-3; perhaps TRBD1 as D (5 bases). This CDR3 has 11 amino acids. Germline V gives CDR1 SGHNT, CDR2 YENEEA. V dropped 4 bases and J dropped 8 bases, with 8 bases sitting between them. In DNA, the CDR3 is TGTGCCAGCAGCTCAAAGGGGGAAGCTTTCTTT. Protein: CASSSKGEAFF.

V usage is TRBV28 and J usage is TRBJ2-5; 7 bases match TRBD1. V shed 10 bases, J shed 0 bases, and the junction held 14 bases outside the gene matches. CDR1 MDHEN and CDR2 SYDVKM come from the germline V gene. The CDR3 is 16 amino acids. The CDR3 reads CATKDRTGLYQETQYF. CDR3 coding DNA: TGTGCCACCAAAGATAGGACAGGTCTCTACCAAGAGACCCAGTACTTC.

The chain has TRBV30 and TRBJ1-4; D call uncertain. The germline gives CDR1 GTSNPN, CDR2 SVGIG (reference sequence). The CDR3 contains 12 residues. Trimming cost V 4 bases and J 8 bases, with 11 bases left between them. This chain's CDR3 is CAWTHTPEKLFF. CDR3 nucleotides: TGTGCCTGGACCCATACCCCGGAAAAACTGTTTTTT.

V gene TRBV30 combines with J gene TRBJ1-1; the D gene is possibly TRBD1 (5 bases). The V end was cut by 0 bases, the J end by 4 bases, with 12 bases between. This CDR3 region has 14 residues. Germline values: CDR1 GTSNPN, CDR2 SVGIG (reference sequence). The CDR3 nucleotides are TGTGCCTGGAGTGTTGGGGGGAAGGGCACTGAAGCTTTCTTT. Translated, it gives CAWSVGGKGTEAFF.

V and J are TRBV5-1 and TRBJ1-2; weak D call: TRBD1 (6 bases). Trimming pared 7 bases from V and 4 bases from J, leaving 29 bases between. Germline-derived CDR1 and CDR2 are SGHRS and YFSETQ. CDR3 length: 18 residues. The CDR3, as DNA: TGCGCCAGCCACCCTTCGACTAGGGGGGGTGGTGGCCGCTATGGCTACACCTTC. Translation gives CASHPSTRGGGGRYGYTF. Combining the CDR3 with reference TRBV5-1 and TRBJ1-2 gives the whole variable domain KAGVTQTPRYLIKTRGQQVTLSCSPISGHRSVSWYQQTPGQGLQFLFEYFSETQRNKGNFPGRFSGRQFSNSRSEMNVSTLELGDSALYLCASHPSTRGGGGRYGYTFGSGTRLTVV.